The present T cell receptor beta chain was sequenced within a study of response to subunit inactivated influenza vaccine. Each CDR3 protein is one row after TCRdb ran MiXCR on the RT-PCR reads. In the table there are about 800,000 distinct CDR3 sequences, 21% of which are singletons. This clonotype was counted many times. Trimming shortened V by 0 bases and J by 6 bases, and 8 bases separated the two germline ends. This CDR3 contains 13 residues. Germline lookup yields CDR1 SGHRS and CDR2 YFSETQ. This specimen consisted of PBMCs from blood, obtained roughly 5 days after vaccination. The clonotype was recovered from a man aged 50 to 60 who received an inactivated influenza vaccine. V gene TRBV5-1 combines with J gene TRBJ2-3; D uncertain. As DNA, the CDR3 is TGCGCCAGCAGCTTGGTCCAGACGGATACGCAGTATTTT. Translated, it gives CASSLVQTDTQYF.